This TCR beta chain was observed in a study of molecular identifiers for immune sequencing clone quantification. Overall study results and limits: With a barcode shared among identical TCR molecules, highly expanded clone sizes could be underestimated. Clones above 20 RNA copies contained over 98% of effector molecules but under 1% of naive ones.

Germline CDR1 MNHEY, CDR2 SMNVEV (reference sequence). This CDR3 region has 16 residues. V lost 4 bases, J lost 5 bases, and 20 bases lay in between. This clonotype has ten or more counts. The antigen is not known. TCRdb ran MiXCR on the PCR reads and lists one entry per CDR3 protein. Of 35,000 to 45,000 distinct CDR3 sequences detected, about 19% appear once; the ten largest clones hold more than 0.9%. Sorting captured naive CD8 T cells as CD8+CD4-CCR7+CD45RA+. This clonotype originated in a human donor in good health. Some libraries in this study had Jurkat cell RNA spiked in. The sequenced sample was naive CD8+ T cells from blood, with Jurkat cell RNA spiked in. The subset denotes: FACS-sorted CD8+CD4-CCR7+CD45RA+ naive T cells. The chain has TRBV27 and TRBJ1-1, with D possibly being TRBD1 (6 bases). The CDR3 loop is CASSYIYGGAGTEAFF. Written as DNA, the CDR3 is TGTGCCAGCAGTTATATTTATGGGGGGGCGGGTACTGAAGCTTTCTTT.